This passage covers 11 T cell receptor beta chains from one sample sequenced in a study of monozygotic twins with inflammatory bowel disease. From its re-call of the 5' RACE reads, TCRdb lists each CDR3 protein once, without DNA. This sample lists about 380,000 distinct CDR3 sequences; its ten largest clones have roughly 2.6%. The sequencing input was blood. The source of these receptors is a human donor with ulcerative colitis or Crohn's disease, or a healthy co-twin of an affected twin (not recorded which).

The chain is built from TRBV5-1 and TRBJ2-5. CDR3 length: 13 amino acids. Per germline, CDR1 SGHRS and CDR2 YFSETQ. Here the CDR3 reads CASSLVGQETQYF.

This rearrangement joins TRBV4-1 to TRBJ1-1; TCRdb's assignment of TRBD1 cannot be checked, as there is no DNA. CDR1 MGHRA and CDR2 YSYEKL come from the germline V gene. CDR3 size: 16 residues. CDR3 protein: CASSALPPGTNTEAFF.

V and J are TRBV6-5 and TRBJ1-1; the TCRdb D gene call, TRBD1, has no DNA to confirm it. Germline values: CDR1 MNHEY, CDR2 SVGAGI. This CDR3 spans 14 amino acids. CDR3 sequence: CASSYRTGGSEAFF.

The rearrangement joins TRBV5-1 to TRBJ2-5; the TRBD1 assignment by TCRdb is unverifiable without DNA. The CDR3 is made up of 16 amino acids. Per the germline V gene, CDR1 is SGHRS and CDR2 is YFSETQ. The CDR3 protein is CASSLVGAGKQETQYF.

The V call is TRBV7-9, the J call TRBJ2-3; TCRdb's assignment of TRBD2 cannot be checked, as there is no DNA. Germline lookup yields CDR1 SEHNR and CDR2 FQNEAQ (reference sequence). This CDR3 region has 16 residues. CDR3: CASSLGLVQNTDTQYF. The entire variable domain, with the rest obtained from reference TRBV7-9 and TRBJ2-3, is as follows: DTGVSQNPRHKITKRGQNVTFRCDPISEHNRLYWYRQTLGQGPEFLTYFQNEAQLEKSRLLSDRFSAERPKGSFSTLEIQRTEQGDSAMYLCASSLGLVQNTDTQYFGPGTRLTVL.

The chain carries TRBV12-3 or TRBV12-4 and TRBJ2-4. This CDR3 region has 14 residues. The CDR3 loop is CASSFWKDKNIQYF.

The V and J genes are TRBV12-3 or TRBV12-4 and TRBJ2-7; TCRdb selects TRBD1, and the lack of DNA leaves this call unchecked. The CDR3 is 15 amino acids. CDR3 protein: CASSFGTGFSHEQYF.

The chain uses TRBV20-1 and TRBJ2-7; TCRdb's assignment of TRBD2 cannot be checked, as there is no DNA. Germline CDR1 DFQATT, CDR2 SNEGSKA (reference sequence). The CDR3 totals 17 residues. The CDR3 sequence is CSARDGFRLAGANEQYF.

This chain joins TRBV29-1 and TRBJ2-2. CDR1 and CDR2 (germline): SQVTM, ANQGSEA. The CDR3 runs to 15 residues. CDR3 region: CGAGGYAKGTGELFF.

This chain uses TRBV5-1 with TRBJ2-5. This CDR3 comprises 15 residues. Germline CDR1 is SGHRS and CDR2 is YFSETQ. The CDR3 protein is CASSLDSGGAKTQYF.

V gene TRBV19 combines with J gene TRBJ1-1; TCRdb returns TRBD1, unconfirmable since there is no DNA. The germline gives CDR1 LNHDA, CDR2 SQIVND (reference sequence). The CDR3 is made up of 15 amino acids. The CDR3 spells CASSPVMRSNTEAFF.